This TCR beta chain was recovered during a study of blood T cell repertoires in COVID-19. In the study overall: Donors in the United States, Italy and Spain gave samples during acute or convalescent COVID-19. PBMCs, B-cell-depleted T cells, or T cells provided the cDNA or gDNA that made up the material.

Germline CDR1 reads SGHNT; CDR2 reads YYREEE (reference sequence). J gave up 4 bases and V 0 bases, and 9 bases lay outside the gene matches. The CDR3 has 16 amino acids. In the original processing: How many nucleated cells were present was estimated from reference gene primer amplification. Only in-frame clones appear in the TCRdb table, and some are missing; sequencing was by immunoSEQ multiplex PCR. V, J and clone size were drawn from that table, and D and trimming were deduced from the DNA. The repertoire includes about 260,000 clones, around 87% of them detected once, and over 1.2% sits in the top ten.

The TCR comes from a woman between 40 and 50 years old who had recovered from COVID-19. The sequenced material came from peripheral blood. V usage is TRBV5-4 and J usage is TRBJ1-2; 7 bases match TRBD1. The CDR3: CASSLGGTVPLYGYTF. The CDR3 nucleotides read TGTGCCAGCAGCTTGGGTGGGACAGTTCCCCTCTATGGCTACACCTTC. Combining the CDR3 with reference TRBV5-4 and TRBJ1-2 gives the whole variable domain ETGVTQSPTHLIKTRGQQVTLRCSSQSGHNTVSWYQQALGQGPQFIFQYYREEENGRGNFPPRFSGLQFPNYSSELNVNALELDDSALYLCASSLGGTVPLYGYTFGSGTRLTVV.